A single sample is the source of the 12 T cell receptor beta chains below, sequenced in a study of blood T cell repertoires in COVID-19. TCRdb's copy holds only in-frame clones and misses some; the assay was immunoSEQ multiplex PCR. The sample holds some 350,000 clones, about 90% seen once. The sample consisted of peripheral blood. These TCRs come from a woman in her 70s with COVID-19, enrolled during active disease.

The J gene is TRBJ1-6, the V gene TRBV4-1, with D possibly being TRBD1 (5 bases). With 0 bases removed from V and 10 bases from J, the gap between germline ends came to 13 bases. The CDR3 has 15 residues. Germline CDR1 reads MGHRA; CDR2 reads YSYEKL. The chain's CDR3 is CASSQDGAGSSPLHF. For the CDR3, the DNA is TGCGCCAGCAGCCAAGATGGGGCGGGGAGCTCACCCCTCCACTTT.

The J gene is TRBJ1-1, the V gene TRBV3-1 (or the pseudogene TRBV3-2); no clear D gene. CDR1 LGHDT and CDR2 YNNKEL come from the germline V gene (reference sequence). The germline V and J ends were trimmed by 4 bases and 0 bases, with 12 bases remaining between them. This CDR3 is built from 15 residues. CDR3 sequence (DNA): TGTGCCAGCAGCCGAGCCAGGCAGCTGAACACTGAAGCTTTCTTT. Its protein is CASSRARQLNTEAFF.

The CDR3 nucleotides are TGTGCCAGCAGCTTCCGTTCCGGCGGTGGAAACACCATATATTTT. Translation gives CASSFRSGGGNTIYF. The chain couples TRBV5-6 to TRBJ1-3, with D unclear. Germline V lookup: CDR1 SGHDT, CDR2 YYEEEE. This CDR3 is built from 15 residues. The V and J ends lost 2 bases and 3 bases respectively, with 12 bases between them.

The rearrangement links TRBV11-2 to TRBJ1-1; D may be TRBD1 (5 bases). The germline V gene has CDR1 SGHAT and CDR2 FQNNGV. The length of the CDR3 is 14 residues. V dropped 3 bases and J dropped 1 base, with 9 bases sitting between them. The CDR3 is CASSLTGENTEAFF. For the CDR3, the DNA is TGTGCCAGCAGCTTGACGGGGGAGAACACTGAAGCTTTCTTT.

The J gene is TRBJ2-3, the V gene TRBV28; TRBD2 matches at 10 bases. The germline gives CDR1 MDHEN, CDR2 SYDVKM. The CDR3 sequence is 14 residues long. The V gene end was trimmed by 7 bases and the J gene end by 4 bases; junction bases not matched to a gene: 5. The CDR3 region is CASISGGAPDTQYF. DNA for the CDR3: TGTGCCAGCATAAGCGGGGGGGCGCCAGATACGCAGTATTTT.

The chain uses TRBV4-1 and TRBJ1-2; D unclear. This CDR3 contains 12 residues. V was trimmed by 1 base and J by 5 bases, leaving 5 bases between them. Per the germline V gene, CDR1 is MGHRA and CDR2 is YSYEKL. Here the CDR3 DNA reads TGCGCCAGCAGCCAAGGACTTTATGGCTACACCTTC. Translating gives CASSQGLYGYTF.

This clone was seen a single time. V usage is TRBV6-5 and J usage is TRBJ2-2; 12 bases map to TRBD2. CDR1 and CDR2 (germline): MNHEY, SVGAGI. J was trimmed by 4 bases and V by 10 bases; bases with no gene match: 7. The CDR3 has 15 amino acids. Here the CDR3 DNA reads TGTGCCATCCGGACTAGCGGGGCCATCACCGGGGAGCTGTTTTTT. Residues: CAIRTSGAITGELFF.

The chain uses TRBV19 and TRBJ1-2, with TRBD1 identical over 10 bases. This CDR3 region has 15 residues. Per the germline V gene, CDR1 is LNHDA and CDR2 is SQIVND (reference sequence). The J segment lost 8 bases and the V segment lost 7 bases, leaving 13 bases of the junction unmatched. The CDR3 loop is CASTRQGAPMEGYTF. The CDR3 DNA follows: TGTGCCAGTACCCGACAGGGGGCGCCAATGGAGGGCTACACCTTC.

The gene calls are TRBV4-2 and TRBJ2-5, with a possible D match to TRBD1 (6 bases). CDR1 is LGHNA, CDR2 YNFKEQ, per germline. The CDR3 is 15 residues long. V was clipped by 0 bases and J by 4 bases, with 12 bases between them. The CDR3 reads CASSQDPGVPETQYF. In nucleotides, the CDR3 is TGTGCCAGCAGCCAAGATCCAGGGGTCCCAGAGACCCAGTACTTC.

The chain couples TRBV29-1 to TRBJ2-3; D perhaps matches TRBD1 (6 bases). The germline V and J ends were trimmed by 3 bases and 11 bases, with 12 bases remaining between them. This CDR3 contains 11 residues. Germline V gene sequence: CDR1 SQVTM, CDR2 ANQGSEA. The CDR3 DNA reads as TGCAGCGTTGACCAGGGGATGGGGCAGTATTTT. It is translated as CSVDQGMGQYF.

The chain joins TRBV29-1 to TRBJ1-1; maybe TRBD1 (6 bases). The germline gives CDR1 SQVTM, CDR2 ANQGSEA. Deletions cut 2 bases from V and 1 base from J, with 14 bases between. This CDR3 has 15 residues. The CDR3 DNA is TGCAGCGTTGAACCCACGGGACACGCGAACACTGAAGCTTTCTTT. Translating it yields CSVEPTGHANTEAFF.

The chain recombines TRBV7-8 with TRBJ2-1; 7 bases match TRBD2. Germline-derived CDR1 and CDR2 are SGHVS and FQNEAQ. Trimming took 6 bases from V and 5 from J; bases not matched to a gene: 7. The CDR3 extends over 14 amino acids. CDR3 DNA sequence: TGTGCCAGCAGGTTCCGCGGGGGTGACAATGAGCAGTTCTTC. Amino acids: CASRFRGGDNEQFF.